Listed below are T cell receptor beta chains from one sample, sequenced in a study of monozygotic twins with inflammatory bowel disease. TCRdb re-analyzed the 5' RACE reads; it lists each CDR3 protein once, without DNA. This table holds some 400,000 distinct CDR3 sequences. Sequenced input: blood. Every receptor here comes from a human donor with ulcerative colitis or Crohn's disease, or a healthy co-twin of an affected twin (not recorded which). The CDR3 runs from the conserved cysteine through the conserved F or W.

v_gene	j_gene	CDR3aa
TRBV6-5	TRBJ2-1	CASSLDSYNEQFF
TRBV6-1	TRBJ1-6	CASSGVWASGISYNSPLHF
TRBV12-3/TRBV12-4	TRBJ2-7	CASRLERRAYEQYF
TRBV12-3/TRBV12-4	TRBJ1-4	CASSSGTGSGKLFF
TRBV28	TRBJ1-1	CASSLPRGEGAFF
TRBV19	TRBJ1-1	CASSIILSWGRTEAFF
TRBV30	TRBJ1-3	CAWSEGTGGGLARGNTIYF
TRBV4-1	TRBJ1-1	CASSHPDRAGAFF
TRBV30	TRBJ2-1	CAWSVTGADEQFF
TRBV5-1	TRBJ1-1	CASSLDQGDLNAFF
TRBV20-1	TRBJ1-5	CSAGAPNQPQHF
TRBV5-1	TRBJ2-1	CASRTAQGVYNEQFF
TRBV29-1	TRBJ1-3	CSVEDQGRSGNTIYF
TRBV27	TRBJ2-7	CASSSPTGSSYEQYF
TRBV7-8	TRBJ1-2	CASSLSLGGYTF
TRBV20-1	TRBJ2-7	CSARDRAAYEQYF
TRBV19	TRBJ2-3	CASSIGGVRDGTQYF
TRBV5-1	TRBJ1-2	CASSLDGGALGGYTF
TRBV6-2/TRBV6-3	TRBJ1-5	CASSIIGIVGQPQHF
TRBV7-2	TRBJ2-5	CASSARTTQYF
TRBV10-3	TRBJ1-1	CAISVGGPNTEAFF
TRBV30	TRBJ2-7	CAWSPGSEQYF
TRBV11-2	TRBJ2-7	CASTPGLAEGTYEQYF
TRBV28	TRBJ2-5	CASSSTASGETQYF
TRBV20-1	TRBJ1-1	CSARDPRGNPTEAFF
TRBV7-2	TRBJ1-2	CASSLAWGRADGYTF
TRBV5-1	TRBJ2-1	CASIMGDRGSDYNEQFF
TRBV7-3	TRBJ2-1	CASSLISGSTDEQFF
TRBV19	TRBJ2-4	CASSMDGGRAKNIQYF
TRBV6-6	TRBJ2-7	CASSRLPSYEQYF
TRBV5-6	TRBJ1-2	CASSWDRGADGYTF
TRBV20-1	TRBJ2-7	CSAPLTSGRAPNEQYF
TRBV4-1	TRBJ1-2	CASSQEAGTFRGYTF
TRBV20-1	TRBJ2-5	CSAPDGGPPGETQYF
TRBV6-5	TRBJ2-5	CASSPPGMETHYF
TRBV4-1	TRBJ1-1	CASSQIMTGQQHTEAFF
TRBV6-5	TRBJ2-5	CASSYFGTGGWETQYF
TRBV15	TRBJ2-7	CATSRDRREQYF
TRBV30	TRBJ2-7	CAWRVRGVRYEQYF
TRBV20-1	TRBJ2-5	CSAMSPGGQETQYF
TRBV5-5	TRBJ2-1	CASSWDGDYNEQFF
TRBV4-2	TRBJ2-3	CASSQVESGPTDTQYF
TRBV7-3	TRBJ2-2	CASSERGGDGTNTGELFF
TRBV29-1	TRBJ2-3	CSVASTGLGDTQYF
TRBV6-5	TRBJ1-6	CASSYSRPGQGRSPLHF
TRBV7-8	TRBJ2-1	CASSSPLDGSSYNEQFF
TRBV19	TRBJ2-2	CASSPQAGTNTGELFF
TRBV28	TRBJ2-1	CASSFFTGAGEQFF
TRBV28	TRBJ1-5	CASGTVGTVNQPQHF
TRBV4-1	TRBJ2-2	CASSQDLPSGNTGELFF
TRBV5-1	TRBJ2-1	CASSHNLNEQFF